This T cell receptor (beta chain) was identified during a study of blood T cell repertoires in COVID-19. Turning to the study itself: The United States, Italy and Spain provided the acute and convalescent COVID-19 samples. Sources were T cells, B-cell-depleted T cells, or PBMCs; the material itself was cDNA or gDNA.

The authors' processing: Amplification of reference gene primers was used by the study to estimate nucleated cell counts. TCRdb keeps only in-frame clones here, not all; method: immunoSEQ multiplex PCR. V and J calls and clone size are as listed in that table; D and trimming were resolved from the DNA. The table includes over 12,000 clones, roughly 86% detected once. CDR1 is SGHDT, CDR2 YYEEEE, per germline. V gave up 1 base and J gave up 6 bases, with 10 bases separating them. This CDR3 has 13 residues. The sequence was obtained from a human donor in a cohort sampled during active COVID-19. What was sequenced was peripheral blood. The chain employs TRBV5-6 and TRBJ1-2, with D possibly being TRBD1 (6 bases). CDR3 sequence: CASSLYRVNGYTF. The CDR3 DNA follows: TGTGCCAGCAGCTTGTACAGGGTCAATGGCTACACCTTC.